Each of the 12 T cell receptor beta chains below was sequenced from the same sample in a study of cytomegalovirus exposure and HLA in healthy donors. The PCR used 60 Vbeta and 13 Jbeta primers. Clones were sequenced by immunoSEQ multiplex PCR, and TCRdb holds only the in-frame ones, with some missing. The sample lists roughly 150,000 clones; over 60% were seen once. The sample taken for sequencing was PBMCs. These receptors were collected from a woman in her 30s in good health and CMV-seropositive.

This clone was found a few times. The chain combines TRBV10-3 with TRBJ1-1; 8 nucleotides agree with TRBD1. Trimming cost V 10 bases and J 5 bases; bases outside gene matches: 9. This CDR3 spans 13 amino acids. The V gene's germline CDR1 is ENHRY and CDR2 SYGVKD. This CDR3 is CASATGESTEAFF. The DNA for the CDR3 is TGTGCCAGCGCGACAGGGGAGAGTACTGAAGCTTTCTTT.

CDR3 sequence reads: CASSLDRRIGELFF. The DNA for the CDR3 is TGTGCCAGCAGCTTGGACAGGCGAATCGGGGAGCTGTTTTTT. J is TRBJ2-2 and V is TRBV5-6, with D possibly TRBD1 on 5 matching bases. Trimming stripped 0 bases from V and 7 bases from J, with 10 bases between. The germline CDR1 and CDR2 sequences are SGHDT and YYEEEE. This CDR3 region has 14 residues.

The J gene is TRBJ2-7, the V gene TRBV5-1; 15 bases are shared with TRBD2. Losses at the gene ends were 2 bases for V and 2 bases for J; bases not matched to a gene: 14. The CDR3 is made up of 20 amino acids. The germline gives CDR1 SGHRS, CDR2 YFSETQ. The CDR3 DNA is TGCGCCAGCAGCTTCAAAAACCCCGGGACTAGCGGGGGGATGCCCTACGAGCAGTACTTC. Translated, it gives CASSFKNPGTSGGMPYEQYF.

The rearrangement links TRBV2 to TRBJ1-5; TRBD1 might be the D (5 bases). Per the germline V gene, CDR1 is SNHLY and CDR2 is FYNNEI. The ends were cut back, 7 bases at V and 0 bases at J, with 19 bases in the middle. This CDR3 region has 17 residues. CDR3 amino acids: CASTLIGHVYSNQPQHF. CDR3 coding DNA: TGTGCCAGCACCCTAATAGGACACGTCTATAGCAATCAGCCCCAGCATTTT.

The CDR3 here is CATKGQGDGYTF. The CDR3 DNA reads TGTGCCACCAAGGGACAGGGGGATGGCTACACCTTC. This rearrangement joins TRBV19 to TRBJ1-2; 11 bases agree with TRBD1. The CDR3 is made up of 12 amino acids. Trimming cost V 10 bases and J 6 bases; bases outside gene matches: 4. Germline V gene lookup returns CDR1 LNHDA and CDR2 SQIVND (reference sequence).

CDR3 nucleotide sequence: TGTGCCATCAGTGAGTCTTTAGCGGGAGTGGGTATCAATGAGCAGTTCTTC. Amino acid sequence: CAISESLAGVGINEQFF. The V gene is TRBV10-3, the J gene TRBJ2-1; 9 bases are shared with TRBD2. Trimming took 0 bases from V and 6 from J; bases not matched to a gene: 9. From germline, CDR1 is ENHRY and CDR2 SYGVKD. The CDR3 loop spans 17 amino acids.

The chain has TRBV5-6 and TRBJ2-1, with D possibly matching TRBD2 (6 bases). Germline assignment: CDR1 SGHDT and CDR2 YYEEEE. The CDR3 runs to 12 residues. With 2 bases removed from V and 7 bases from J, the gap between germline ends came to 7 bases. The CDR3 DNA is TGTGCCAGCAGCTTCCGGGGGAATGAGCAGTTCTTC. This gives the protein CASSFRGNEQFF.

There are a few counts of this clone. The rearrangement joins TRBV2 to TRBJ1-3; D not certain. With 2 bases removed from V and 10 bases from J, the gap between germline ends came to 6 bases. The CDR3 is made up of 11 amino acids. Germline loops: CDR1 SNHLY, CDR2 FYNNEI. CDR3 region: CASSEHRTIYF. CDR3 sequence (DNA): TGTGCCAGCAGTGAACACCGGACCATATATTTT.

The CDR3 sequence is CASSSRNSYEQYF. For the CDR3, the DNA is TGTGCCAGCAGTTCCAGGAACTCCTACGAGCAGTACTTC. The gene calls are TRBV27 and TRBJ2-7; D is undetermined. The CDR3 spans 13 residues. Germline V CDR1 and CDR2: MNHEY, SMNVEV (reference sequence). The V gene lost 4 bases and the J gene lost 0 bases, with 7 bases spanning the gap.

The rearrangement joins TRBV4-1 to TRBJ2-7; 11 bases map to TRBD2. There are 16 residues in the CDR3. The trim removed 3 bases at V and 1 base at J, leaving 5 bases unmatched. The V gene's germline CDR1 is MGHRA and CDR2 YSYEKL. CDR3 loop: CASSHLLAGASYEQYF. The CDR3 bases are TGCGCCAGCAGCCACTTACTAGCGGGGGCATCCTACGAGCAGTACTTC.

There are a few counts of this clone. V is TRBV29-1 and J is TRBJ2-7; 9 nucleotides match TRBD1. The CDR3 is made up of 14 amino acids. Unmatched junction bases numbered 8, after V lost 3 bases and J lost 5 bases. CDR1 and CDR2 from the germline V gene are SQVTM and ANQGSEA. CDR3: CSVDPGQGTNEQYF. CDR3 nucleotide sequence: TGCAGCGTTGATCCGGGACAGGGAACAAACGAGCAGTACTTC.

The J gene is TRBJ2-2, the V gene TRBV6-5; D possibly corresponds to TRBD1 (6 bases). V was clipped by 3 bases and J by 2 bases, with 10 bases between them. Germline-derived CDR1 and CDR2 are MNHEY and SVGAGI. The CDR3 sequence is 15 residues long. This CDR3 reads CASSYPGHNTGELFF. CDR3 sequence (DNA): TGTGCCAGCAGTTATCCGGGACACAACACCGGGGAGCTGTTTTTT.